The 3 T cell receptor beta chains listed next were all sequenced from one sample in a study of T cells after posttransplantation cyclophosphamide. Methotrexate plus calcineurin inhibitor accompanied controls' myeloablative marrow transplants; sampling was 1 year later. Assay used: immunoSEQ multiplex PCR; TCRdb lists only in-frame clones, some missing. The table includes about 21,000 clones, approximately 86% detected once. Sequences were derived from PBMCs, sampled around 53 weeks after allogeneic stem cell transplant with calcineurin inhibitor and methotrexate. These receptors all stem from a female patient aged 30 to 40 who received an allogeneic stem cell transplant from an unrelated donor, was CMV-positive, and had acute and chronic GVHD. A share of the T cells may be of graft donor origin.

This chain links TRBV27 with TRBJ2-7; the match to TRBD2 covers 12 bases. The trim removed 4 bases at V and 5 bases at J, leaving 9 bases unmatched. Germline assignment: CDR1 MNHEY and CDR2 SMNVEV (reference sequence). The CDR3 loop spans 16 amino acids. The CDR3 DNA is TGTGCCAGCAGTTCTAGGCTGGGACTAGCGGGCGACGAGCAGTACTTC. Translated: CASSSRLGLAGDEQYF.

In this sample, this clone turned up once. The V and J genes are TRBV27 and TRBJ2-5; 9 bases are a match to TRBD2. Germline V lookup: CDR1 MNHEY, CDR2 SMNVEV (reference sequence). The CDR3 is made up of 13 amino acids. Trimming removed 6 bases from V and 4 bases from J; junction bases left unmatched: 3. CDR3 bases: TGTGCCAGCAGACTAGCGGGCGGAGAGACCCAGTACTTC. Translated: CASRLAGGETQYF.

The chain recombines TRBV2 with TRBJ2-6, with D uncertain. Trimming pared 4 bases from V and 7 bases from J, leaving 5 bases between. The germline V gene encodes CDR1 SNHLY and CDR2 FYNNEI. CDR3 length: 12 amino acids. CDR3 sequence reads: CASSGQANVLTF. The CDR3, as DNA: TGTGCCAGCAGTGGTCAAGCCAACGTCCTGACTTTC. The full variable domain, rest sourced from reference TRBV2 and TRBJ2-6, is EPEVTQTPSHQVTQMGQEVILRCVPISNHLYFYWYRQILGQKVEFLVSFYNNEISEKSEIFDDQFSVERPDGSNFTLKIRSTKLEDSAMYFCASSGQANVLTFGAGSRLTVL.